This passage covers 15 T cell receptor beta chains from one sample sequenced in a study of CD8+ T cells in alopecia areata. Treatment in this sample: oral pan-JAK inhibitor, 5-10 mg twice daily. Extracted RNA was reverse transcribed into cDNA, the sequencing template. Repertoires were generated with immunoSEQ multiplex PCR, while TCRdb's copy carries only in-frame clones and drops some. The table lists some 170,000 clones, 58% of them singletons. The starting material was CD4+ T cells sorted from blood, obtained around week 55, from a patient treated with tofacitinib. These receptors were taken from a human donor with alopecia areata.

The chain has TRBV30 and TRBJ2-1, with D uncertain. Deletions cut 2 bases from V and 0 bases from J, with 14 bases between. The CDR3 runs 16 residues. Per the germline V gene, CDR1 is GTSNPN and CDR2 is SVGIG (reference sequence). In DNA form, the CDR3 reads TGTGCCTGGAGTACCCGACTCCCGAGCTCCTACAATGAGCAGTTCTTC. It translates to CAWSTRLPSSYNEQFF.

V is TRBV14 and J is TRBJ1-6; tentative D call: TRBD1 (5 bases). The V end lost 4 bases, the J end lost 9 bases, and 13 bases lay between the germline ends. Germline V gene sequence: CDR1 SGHDN, CDR2 FVKESK. This CDR3 comprises 14 residues. The CDR3 spells CASSPSWGLSPLHF. As DNA, the CDR3 is TGTGCCAGCAGCCCGTCGTGGGGACTTTCACCCCTCCACTTT.

The chain links TRBV2 to TRBJ1-3, with D possibly being TRBD1 (5 bases). The V gene lost 1 base and the J gene lost 0 bases, with 7 bases spanning the gap. In germline, CDR1 is SNHLY, CDR2 FYNNEI. The CDR3 extends over 15 amino acids. CDR3 in DNA: TGTGCCAGCAGTGAAGAGGGGAGCTCTGGAAACACCATATATTTT. Translated: CASSEEGSSGNTIYF.

The V call is TRBV5-1, the J call TRBJ2-1, with TRBD1 identical over 11 bases. The germline V gene encodes CDR1 SGHRS and CDR2 YFSETQ. The V gene end was trimmed by 4 bases and the J gene end by 8 bases; junction bases not matched to a gene: 8. The CDR3 totals 15 residues. The CDR3 region is CASSPGTGGLDEQFF. The CDR3 nucleotides are TGCGCCAGCAGCCCTGGGACAGGGGGTTTGGATGAGCAGTTCTTC. Full variable domain (remainder filled in from reference TRBV5-1 and TRBJ2-1): KAGVTQTPRYLIKTRGQQVTLSCSPISGHRSVSWYQQTPGQGLQFLFEYFSETQRNKGNFPGRFSGRQFSNSRSEMNVSTLELGDSALYLCASSPGTGGLDEQFFGPGTRLTVL.

The V and J genes are TRBV7-9 and TRBJ2-3; 9 nucleotides align to TRBD1. V gave up 9 bases and J gave up 0 bases; unmatched junction bases: 4. Per germline, CDR1 SEHNR and CDR2 FQNEAQ (reference sequence). The CDR3 covers 14 residues. CDR3 bases: TGTGCCAGATCGACAGGGGGTAGCACAGATACGCAGTATTTT. This encodes CARSTGGSTDTQYF.

The rearrangement links TRBV5-4 to TRBJ1-2; the match to TRBD1 covers 7 bases. V lost 4 bases, J lost 5 bases, and 2 bases stayed unmatched. This CDR3 has 12 residues. Germline CDR1 SGHNT, CDR2 YYREEE (reference sequence). CDR3 DNA sequence: TGTGCCAGCAGCCGACAGGGATATGGCTACACCTTC. Translation: CASSRQGYGYTF.

J is TRBJ2-5 and V is TRBV4-2; D gene ambiguous. The CDR3 runs 14 residues. Deletions cut 0 bases from V and 1 base from J, with 6 bases between. Per germline, CDR1 LGHNA and CDR2 YNFKEQ. CDR3 loop: CASSQDIAQETQYF. Here the CDR3 DNA reads TGTGCCAGCAGCCAAGACATAGCCCAAGAGACCCAGTACTTC.

V is TRBV21-1 and J is TRBJ1-6. TRBV21-1 is designated a pseudogene. The length of the CDR3 is 12 residues. The CDR3 coding sequence is TGTGCCAGCAGCAAAGAAGTCTCACCCCTCCACTTT. It is translated as CASSKEVSPLHF.

This clone turned up a few times. Other DNA sequences of this sample code for an identical CDR3. V gene TRBV29-1 combines with J gene TRBJ2-5, with 7 nucleotides matching TRBD1. Germline CDR1 and CDR2: SQVTM and ANQGSEA. The CDR3 is 12 residues long. After removal of 7 bases from V and 5 bases from J, the junction contained 7 bases not matched to a gene. CDR3 protein: CSGGQSGETQYF. CDR3 DNA sequence: TGCAGCGGGGGACAGTCGGGGGAGACCCAGTACTTC. Full variable domain (missing parts from reference TRBV29-1 and TRBJ2-5): SAVISQKPSRDICQRGTSLTIQCQVDSQVTMMFWYRQQPGQSLTLIATANQGSEATYESGFVIDKFPISRPNLTFSTLTVSNMSPEDSSIYLCSGGQSGETQYFGPGTRLLVL.

This clone was observed a few times. The V call is TRBV4-1, the J call TRBJ2-3; 12 nucleotides agree with TRBD2. The germline V gene has CDR1 MGHRA and CDR2 YSYEKL. The V segment lost 0 bases and the J segment 0 bases; nucleotides outside the gene matches: 4. This CDR3 has 18 amino acids. CDR3: CASSQETSGGLSTDTQYF. The CDR3, as DNA: TGCGCCAGCAGCCAAGAAACTAGCGGGGGGTTAAGCACAGATACGCAGTATTTT.

The rearrangement links TRBV4-1 to TRBJ2-1; tentatively, D is TRBD1 (5 bases). Germline CDR1 is MGHRA and CDR2 is YSYEKL. V was shortened by 0 bases and J by 9 bases, with 12 bases between the two germline ends. The CDR3 covers 14 residues. CDR3 in amino acids: CASSQENRFGEQFF. For the CDR3, the DNA is TGCGCCAGCAGCCAAGAAAACAGGTTTGGTGAGCAGTTCTTC.

This clone has more than one count but fewer than ten. The V call is TRBV2, the J call TRBJ2-5; the D gene is possibly TRBD2 (5 bases). The CDR3 spans 13 residues. CDR1 SNHLY and CDR2 FYNNEI come from the germline V gene. V was clipped by 5 bases and J by 5 bases, with 12 bases between them. CDR3 in DNA: TGTGCCAGCAGTACGGACTCCGGGGAGACCCAGTACTTC. Its protein product is CASSTDSGETQYF. The variable domain in full, with the rest retrieved from reference TRBV2 and TRBJ2-5, is EPEVTQTPSHQVTQMGQEVILRCVPISNHLYFYWYRQILGQKVEFLVSFYNNEISEKSEIFDDQFSVERPDGSNFTLKIRSTKLEDSAMYFCASSTDSGETQYFGPGTRLLVL.

The chain couples TRBV6-5 to TRBJ2-1; 7 positions agree with TRBD1. CDR1 is MNHEY, CDR2 SVGAGI, per germline. The CDR3 length is 13 residues. J was trimmed by 5 bases and V by 10 bases; bases with no gene match: 8. CDR3: CATEGASDNEQFF. The CDR3 DNA follows: TGTGCCACTGAGGGGGCGTCTGACAATGAGCAGTTCTTC.

The rearrangement uses TRBV27 and TRBJ2-5; 8 bases fit TRBD1. The length of the CDR3 is 14 residues. Germline loops: CDR1 MNHEY, CDR2 SMNVEV (reference sequence). The trim removed 5 bases at V and 9 bases at J, leaving 11 bases unmatched. The CDR3 sequence: CASSPGQGRMSQYF. The CDR3 nucleotides read TGTGCCAGCAGTCCCGGACAGGGTAGAATGTCCCAGTACTTC.

The chain is built from TRBV5-1 and TRBJ2-3; 9 bases line up with TRBD2. The CDR3 sequence is 17 residues long. The V and J ends lost 1 base and 3 bases, in that order; junction bases with no gene match: 9. From germline, CDR1 is SGHRS and CDR2 YFSETQ. The CDR3 nucleotides are TGCGCCAGCAGCTTGTCCTTCGCGGGGGGGCCTACAGATACGCAGTATTTT. Translating gives CASSLSFAGGPTDTQYF.